This TCR beta chain was documented in a study of shared clonotypes between healthy human individuals. Study-level results: Naive CD4 clonotype sharing across a few donors was approximately 5%.

On this clone: Its antigen is as yet unknown.

Negatively enriched CD4+ T cells were divided by CD45RA into naive and memory. The CDR3 has 11 amino acids. V lost 6 bases to trimming and J lost 13 bases, with 16 bases between them. In germline, CDR1 is DFQATT, CDR2 SNEGSKA (reference sequence). Method: immunoSEQ multiplex PCR; TCRdb's copy keeps in-frame clones and lacks some. Of about 1 million clones in the sample, 65% to 75% were seen once. The origin of this receptor is a man aged 18-30 years in good health. The rearrangement links TRBV20-1 to TRBJ2-1; a possible D gene is TRBD2 (5 bases). Source material: memory CD4+ T cells sorted from blood. Sample subset: CD45RA-negative fraction. CDR3 in DNA: TGCAGTGCGAAGGAGGTGCCTGTTCAGTTCTTC. Amino acids: CSAKEVPVQFF.